One sample yielded the 12 T cell receptor beta chains listed below, sequenced in a study of tumour-infiltrating T cells in Burkitt lymphoma. Sequenced by immunoSEQ multiplex PCR; TCRdb stores in-frame clones only, minus some. The data hold 2,500 to 3,000 clones, with about 83% observed a single time. Sequencing input: tumor tissue. Receptors were obtained from a human donor with diffuse large B-cell lymphoma.

The chain couples TRBV7-8 to TRBJ2-2, with 8 bases lining up with TRBD2. The CDR3 runs 17 residues. Looked up from germline, CDR1 is SGHVS and CDR2 is FQNEAQ. The J segment lost 5 bases and the V segment lost 5 bases, leaving 13 bases of the junction unmatched. The CDR3 region is CASSHLGGSGITGELFF. In DNA form, the CDR3 reads TGTGCCAGCAGCCACCTGGGGGGTAGCGGGATAACCGGGGAGCTGTTTTTT. The full variable domain, rest sourced from reference TRBV7-8 and TRBJ2-2, is GAGVSQSPRYKVAKRGQDVALRCDPISGHVSLFWYQQALGQGPEFLTYFQNEAQLDKSGLPSDRFFAERPEGSVSTLKIQRTQQEDSAVYLCASSHLGGSGITGELFFGEGSRLTVL.

This clone was seen a handful of times. This chain joins TRBV18 and TRBJ2-2; D uncertain. The length of the CDR3 is 14 residues. Germline V CDR1 and CDR2: KGHSH, LQKENI. The V and J ends lost 0 bases and 5 bases respectively, with 7 bases between them. DNA for the CDR3: TGTGCCAGCTCACCACCTTCGTTTACCGGGGAGCTGTTTTTT. It translates to CASSPPSFTGELFF.

The genes are TRBV7-2 and TRBJ2-1; 7 bases align to TRBD2. Germline CDR1 and CDR2: SGHTA and FQGNSA. This CDR3 is built from 15 residues. V lost 3 bases, J lost 5 bases, and 7 bases stayed unmatched. CDR3 protein: CASSFGGGPDNEQFF. The CDR3 DNA sequence: TGTGCCAGCAGCTTTGGGGGAGGGCCTGACAATGAGCAGTTCTTC.

This clone appeared a few times. V is TRBV7-9 and J is TRBJ2-7; TRBD2 matches 9 bases. V shed 5 bases, J shed 1 base, and the junction held 12 bases outside the gene matches. The CDR3 runs 17 residues. In germline, CDR1 is SEHNR, CDR2 FQNEAQ (reference sequence). This CDR3 is CASSPSPGLASSYEQYF. CDR3 DNA: TGTGCCAGCAGCCCTTCTCCAGGACTAGCGTCATCCTACGAGCAGTACTTC. The full variable domain, completed using reference TRBV7-9 and TRBJ2-7, is DTGVSQNPRHKITKRGQNVTFRCDPISEHNRLYWYRQTLGQGPEFLTYFQNEAQLEKSRLLSDRFSAERPKGSFSTLEIQRTEQGDSAMYLCASSPSPGLASSYEQYFGPGTRLTVT.

CDR3 amino acids: CASTDPPYNEQFF. As DNA, the CDR3 is TGTGCCAGCACCGACCCCCCTTACAATGAGCAGTTCTTC. V gene TRBV6-5 combines with J gene TRBJ2-1; no firm D call. V dropped 7 bases and J dropped 4 bases, with 11 bases sitting between them. Germline CDR1 reads MNHEY; CDR2 reads SVGAGI. The CDR3 extends over 13 amino acids.

Comments on this clone: Sequence at one end of the junction differs from germline and may be a read error. CDR3 region: CASSIEGQPSIDTQYF. In DNA, the CDR3 is TGTGCCAGTAGTATAGAGGGCCAGCCTAGCATAGATACGCAGTATTTT. The chain has TRBV19 and TRBJ2-3; TRBD2 might be the D (5 bases). This CDR3 is 16 amino acids long. The germline V gene has CDR1 LNHDA and CDR2 SQIVND (reference sequence).

The CDR3 reads CASTIMLGVADTQYF. The CDR3 bases are TGTGCCAGCACTATCATGCTAGGGGTGGCAGATACGCAGTATTTT. This chain connects TRBV11-2 to TRBJ2-3, with D perhaps TRBD1 (5 bases). The CDR3 covers 15 residues. Between the trimmed V and J ends, which lost 7 bases and 4 bases, there was a span of 18 bases. CDR1 SGHAT and CDR2 FQNNGV come from the germline V gene.

The rearrangement joins TRBV11-2 to TRBJ2-5; 9 bases fit TRBD1. Germline CDR1 reads SGHAT; CDR2 reads FQNNGV. This CDR3 spans 15 amino acids. V gave up 5 bases and J gave up 5 bases; unmatched junction bases: 9. The CDR3 protein is CASSTRDRARETQYF. In DNA form, the CDR3 reads TGTGCCAGCAGCACCCGGGACAGGGCACGGGAGACCCAGTACTTC.

This clone was recorded only once. This chain uses TRBV10-3 with TRBJ1-5; D is perhaps TRBD1 (5 bases). V shed 10 bases and J shed 4 bases, with 17 bases lying between them. CDR1 is ENHRY, CDR2 SYGVKD, per germline. The CDR3 length is 14 residues. As DNA, the CDR3 is TGTGCCACTCGGACCGGGGGTACAAATCAGCCCCAGCATTTT. Amino acids: CATRTGGTNQPQHF.

This clone was observed a single time. The chain has TRBV19 and TRBJ1-5; 9 bases map to TRBD1. This CDR3 is built from 15 residues. From germline, CDR1 is LNHDA and CDR2 SQIVND (reference sequence). After removal of 2 bases from V and 3 bases from J, the junction contained 2 bases not matched to a gene. As DNA, the CDR3 is TGTGCCAGTAGTATATACAGGGGGCACAATCAGCCCCAGCATTTT. Protein sequence: CASSIYRGHNQPQHF.

The V and J genes are TRBV6-5 and TRBJ1-6, with D unresolved. Trimming removed 3 bases from V and 9 bases from J, with 9 bases in between. The CDR3 runs 13 residues. Per germline, CDR1 MNHEY and CDR2 SVGAGI. The CDR3 sequence: CASSYVGSSPLHF. CDR3 bases: TGTGCCAGCAGTTATGTTGGCAGTTCACCCCTCCACTTT.

This sequence joins TRBV30 and TRBJ1-1; no reliable D call. V lost 4 bases and J 0 bases, leaving 6 bases between the germline ends. Germline CDR1 GTSNPN, CDR2 SVGIG (reference sequence). CDR3 length: 12 amino acids. The CDR3, as DNA: TGTGCCTGGAACCTCATGAACACTGAAGCTTTCTTT. It codes for CAWNLMNTEAFF. Full variable domain (missing parts from reference TRBV30 and TRBJ1-1): SQTIHQWPATLVQPVGSPLSLECTVEGTSNPNLYWYRQAAGRGLQLLFYSVGIGQISSEVPQNLSASRPQDRQFILSSKKLLLSDSGFYLCAWNLMNTEAFFGQGTRLTVV.